Presented here are 18 T cell receptor beta chains from one specimen sequenced in a study of T cells after yellow fever vaccination. Each CDR3 protein is one row after TCRdb ran MiXCR on the 5' RACE reads. Of just under 600,000 distinct CDR3 sequences listed, about 14% are singletons. This specimen was PBMCs, taken on the day of the yellow fever booster vaccination. These receptors were taken from a man under 40 who received the YFV17D yellow fever vaccine.

J is TRBJ2-7 and V is TRBV7-9; 8 positions agree with TRBD2. The CDR3 has 15 amino acids. The ends lost 5 bases at V and 1 base at J; junction bases unmatched: 7. Germline assignment: CDR1 SEHNR and CDR2 FQNEAQ (reference sequence). The CDR3 loop reads CASSGAGLVSYEQYF. The CDR3 DNA reads as TGTGCCAGCAGCGGGGCGGGACTAGTATCCTACGAGCAGTACTTC.

This clonotype was observed a few times. The chain joins TRBV9 to TRBJ2-3; unclear D gene. V was clipped by 4 bases and J by 0 bases, with 12 bases between them. The CDR3 has 15 residues. Per the germline V gene, CDR1 is SGDLS and CDR2 is YYNGEE. Here the CDR3 reads CASSSDRISTDTQYF. The CDR3 DNA sequence: TGTGCCAGCAGCTCCGACCGAATAAGCACAGATACGCAGTATTTT.

This clonotype was picked up many times. The gene calls are TRBV5-1 and TRBJ2-7; 7 nucleotides align to TRBD2. V lost 2 bases, J lost 3 bases, and 2 bases stayed unmatched. In germline, CDR1 is SGHRS, CDR2 YFSETQ. The length of the CDR3 is 13 residues. The CDR3 protein is CASSFREDYEQYF. CDR3 coding DNA: TGCGCCAGCAGCTTCCGGGAGGACTACGAGCAGTACTTC.

The chain employs TRBV20-1 and TRBJ2-1; 8 bases align to TRBD2. CDR3 length equals 14 residues. With V trimmed by 4 bases and J by 7 bases, 9 bases remained unmatched. Germline assignment: CDR1 DFQATT and CDR2 SNEGSKA (reference sequence). The CDR3 DNA follows: TGCAGTGCTAAAAGTCCGGGACTAGTTAATGAGCAGTTCTTC. As protein: CSAKSPGLVNEQFF.

Only a few counts were recorded for this clonotype. V gene TRBV7-2 combines with J gene TRBJ2-7; the D call may be TRBD1 or TRBD2 (5 bases each). The CDR3 loop spans 13 amino acids. Germline V lookup: CDR1 SGHTA, CDR2 FQGNSA. The germline V and J ends were trimmed by 4 bases and 3 bases, with 10 bases remaining between them. The CDR3 sequence: CASSSRDGYEQYF. The DNA for the CDR3 is TGTGCCAGCAGCTCGAGGGACGGCTACGAGCAGTACTTC.

The CDR3 DNA follows: TGTGCCAGCAGCAAAGGGTGGGCACAGGTCAACGTGGGCACAGATACGCAGTATTTT. It codes for CASSKGWAQVNVGTDTQYF. This chain joins TRBV12-3 or TRBV12-4 and TRBJ2-3; perhaps TRBD1 as D (5 bases). V lost 6 bases and J lost 1, with 26 bases in between. This CDR3 has 19 residues.

The chain couples TRBV7-2 to TRBJ2-7, with a weak D call TRBD2 (7 bases). V was pared by 4 bases and J by 3 bases, with 13 bases between. CDR1 is SGHTA, CDR2 FQGNSA, per germline. This CDR3 is 14 amino acids long. For the CDR3, the DNA is TGTGCCAGCAGCTCAGGGGCGGGAGACTACGAGCAGTACTTC. This encodes CASSSGAGDYEQYF.

In its sample, this clonotype was seen many times. The gene calls are TRBV7-3 and TRBJ2-1, with D possibly being TRBD2 (6 bases). This CDR3 comprises 17 residues. Trimming took 1 base from V and 2 from J, leaving 15 bases between them. Germline CDR1 is SGHTA and CDR2 is FQGTGA. CDR3 sequence reads: CASSLNVGSGTYNEQFF. As DNA, the CDR3 is TGTGCCAGCAGCTTAAACGTTGGTAGCGGTACCTACAATGAGCAGTTCTTC.

In this sample, this clonotype turned up a few times. The chain combines TRBV10-3 with TRBJ2-1; 8 bases align to TRBD1. The CDR3 contains 14 residues. The ends lost 5 bases at V and 4 bases at J; junction bases unmatched: 4. The germline gives CDR1 ENHRY, CDR2 SYGVKD. The CDR3 loop is CAISSGQGYNEQFF. CDR3 coding DNA: TGTGCCATCAGTTCTGGACAGGGTTACAATGAGCAGTTCTTC.

The sample holds many counts of this clonotype. This chain links TRBV20-1 with TRBJ1-1; TRBD1 matches at 10 bases. Germline V CDR1 and CDR2: DFQATT, SNEGSKA (reference sequence). The CDR3 sequence is 13 residues long. The J segment lost 4 bases and the V segment lost 5 bases, leaving 4 bases of the junction unmatched. The CDR3 DNA is TGCAGTGCTCCCGGACAGGGGGGCACTGAAGCTTTCTTT. This gives the protein CSAPGQGGTEAFF.

The sample holds many counts of this clonotype. The CDR3 region is CASSLIGGNTEAFF. The CDR3 coding sequence is TGTGCCAGCAGCCTTATAGGGGGGAACACTGAAGCTTTCTTT. The rearrangement links TRBV28 to TRBJ1-1; tentatively, D is TRBD1 (6 bases). Deletions cut 6 bases from V and 1 base from J, with 12 bases between. The CDR3 is 14 amino acids. Germline V gene sequence: CDR1 MDHEN, CDR2 SYDVKM.

V is TRBV7-6 and J is TRBJ2-5; TRBD2 matches 13 bases. CDR1 and CDR2 from the germline V gene are SGHVS and FNYEAQ. This CDR3 spans 16 amino acids. V shed 5 bases and J 5 bases; nucleotides not matched to a gene: 8. For the CDR3, the DNA is TGTGCCAGCAGCCAAACGGGACTAGCGGGACGGGAGACCCAGTACTTC. Its translation is CASSQTGLAGRETQYF.

This chain links TRBV27 with TRBJ2-7; 13 bases align to TRBD2. This CDR3 region has 17 residues. V trimming: 3 bases; J trimming: 4 bases; junction bases outside the gene matches: 9. The V gene's germline CDR1 is MNHEY and CDR2 SMNVEV (reference sequence). The CDR3 nucleotides are TGTGCCAGCAGTTTGCAACCGACTAGCGGGAGGTGGTACGAGCAGTACTTC. Translation gives CASSLQPTSGRWYEQYF.

V and J are TRBV6-5 and TRBJ2-7; 7 nucleotides match TRBD1. Germline lookup yields CDR1 MNHEY and CDR2 SVGAGI. With 2 bases clipped from V and 3 bases from J, the junction kept 4 bases outside the gene matches. This CDR3 spans 14 amino acids. CDR3 in amino acids: CASSYRGQSYEQYF. In DNA form, the CDR3 reads TGTGCCAGCAGTTACAGGGGACAGAGCTACGAGCAGTACTTC.

This clonotype turned up a few times. CDR3 protein: CASSTGGYSYEQYF. DNA for the CDR3: TGTGCCAGCAGTACCGGAGGATACTCCTACGAGCAGTACTTC. The chain combines TRBV12-3 or TRBV12-4 with TRBJ2-7; D might be TRBD2 (5 bases). CDR3 length: 14 residues. Trimming left V 5 bases short and J 0 bases short, with 11 bases between.

This chain joins TRBV28 and TRBJ1-1, with D unresolved. CDR1 is MDHEN, CDR2 SYDVKM, per germline. The CDR3 has 17 residues. Between the trimmed V and J ends, which lost 5 bases and 6 bases, there was a span of 25 bases. This CDR3 reads CASSPRGGRFPRSEAFF. The CDR3 DNA reads TGTGCCAGCAGTCCACGAGGAGGCCGGTTCCCCCGCTCTGAAGCTTTCTTT. Complete variable domain (other parts from reference TRBV28 and TRBJ1-1): DVKVTQSSRYLVKRTGEKVFLECVQDMDHENMFWYRQDPGLGLRLIYFSYDVKMKEKGDIPEGYSVSREKKERFSLILESASTNQTSMYLCASSPRGGRFPRSEAFFGQGTRLTVV.

V gene TRBV23-1 combines with J gene TRBJ2-2; 9 nucleotides match TRBD1. TRBV23-1 is treated as an ORF (open reading frame) with a function not yet certain. Trimming at V came to 4 bases and at J to 4 bases, leaving 4 bases not matched to a gene. CDR3 length: 15 residues. The CDR3 coding sequence is TGCGCCAGCAGTCCAAGGGACAGGGTCACCGGGGAGCTGTTTTTT. Its translation: CASSPRDRVTGELFF.

This clonotype was seen repeatedly, ten times or more. The rearrangement links TRBV6-5 to TRBJ1-1, with TRBD1 as a possible D gene (5 bases). Germline assignment: CDR1 MNHEY and CDR2 SVGAGI. The CDR3 runs 15 residues. V was clipped by 6 bases and J by 7 bases, with 21 bases between them. CDR3 amino acids: CASSYMWGENVEAFF. As DNA, the CDR3 is TGTGCCAGCAGCTACATGTGGGGGGAAAACGTTGAAGCTTTCTTT.